A single sample gave rise to the 32 T cell receptor beta chains below, sequenced in a study of CD8 T cells in ankylosing spondylitis. In TCRdb, the 5' RACE reads were re-called with MiXCR into one record per CDR3 protein. The sample gives just over 350,000 distinct CDR3 sequences, 20% of which show up once; around 13% is in the top ten. The sample comprised blood, either unsorted or a sorted T cell fraction (not recorded which). The receptors were gathered from a male donor with ankylosing spondylitis or in good health (not recorded which).

CDR3 nucleotides: TGTGCCAGCAGCCCCTCTCAGCCCTACGAGCAGTACTTC. Its protein is CASSPSQPYEQYF. This chain links TRBV12-3 or TRBV12-4 with TRBJ2-7; no reliable D call. Trimming shortened V by 6 bases and J by 2 bases, and 11 bases separated the two germline ends. CDR3 length: 13 residues.

In its sample, this clonotype was seen many times. The V gene is TRBV20-1, the J gene TRBJ2-5; possibly TRBD1 or TRBD2 for D (6 bases each). V lost 3 bases and J 5 bases, leaving 19 bases between the germline ends. CDR3 length equals 15 residues. The germline V gene encodes CDR1 DFQATT and CDR2 SNEGSKA (reference sequence). In nucleotides, the CDR3 is TGCAGTGCTAGCCAGTCTGGGGGGCGGTGGGAGACCCAGTACTTC. The encoded protein is CSASQSGGRWETQYF.

The genes are TRBV28 and TRBJ2-7; D uncertain. Trimming left V 1 base short and J 4 bases short, with 14 bases between. The CDR3 is 15 residues long. Germline V CDR1 and CDR2: MDHEN, SYDVKM. This chain's CDR3 is CASSLSVAPFYEQYF. The CDR3, as DNA: TGTGCCAGCAGTTTATCTGTTGCGCCATTTTACGAGCAGTACTTC.

This clonotype was detected a few times. The CDR3 loop reads CASSFGPGQYEQYF. CDR3 DNA: TGTGCCAGCAGTTTCGGTCCGGGGCAGTACGAGCAGTACTTC. V is TRBV27 and J is TRBJ2-7; D possibly matches TRBD1 or TRBD2 (5 bases each). The CDR3 loop spans 14 amino acids. Germline CDR1 is MNHEY and CDR2 is SMNVEV (reference sequence). Trimming left V 3 bases short and J 4 bases short, with 13 bases between.

The sample holds a few counts of this clonotype. The rearrangement links TRBV20-1 to TRBJ2-2, with TRBD1 as a possible D gene (6 bases). V shed 0 bases and J shed 7 bases, with 15 bases lying between them. Germline V lookup: CDR1 DFQATT, CDR2 SNEGSKA (reference sequence). The CDR3 runs to 15 residues. The CDR3 sequence: CSARDKWGPGGELFF. The CDR3 DNA reads TGCAGTGCTAGAGATAAGTGGGGGCCCGGCGGGGAGCTGTTTTTT.

J is TRBJ2-5 and V is TRBV28; 12 bases agree with TRBD2. The V gene end was trimmed by 5 bases and the J gene end by 2 bases; junction bases not matched to a gene: 6. This CDR3 has 16 amino acids. Per the germline V gene, CDR1 is MDHEN and CDR2 is SYDVKM. CDR3 amino acids: CASSPETSGGQETQYF. Written as DNA, the CDR3 is TGTGCCAGCAGTCCCGAGACTAGCGGGGGACAAGAGACCCAGTACTTC.

This clonotype was seen ten or more times. V usage is TRBV12-3 or TRBV12-4 and J usage is TRBJ2-7; 10 nucleotides line up with TRBD2. The junction had 6 bases not matched to a gene; V was cut back by 4 bases and J by 3 bases. CDR3 length equals 15 residues. The CDR3 region has the DNA TGTGCCAGCAGTTGGACTAGCGGACCACACTACGAGCAGTACTTC. It is translated as CASSWTSGPHYEQYF.

This clonotype was counted only a few times. This chain uses TRBV29-1 with TRBJ2-4, with 8 bases fitting TRBD2. Trimming cost V 7 bases and J 2 bases; bases outside gene matches: 7. From germline, CDR1 is SQVTM and CDR2 ANQGSEA. CDR3 length: 14 residues. The chain's CDR3 is CSAHSGGPKNIQYF. The CDR3 region has the DNA TGCAGCGCACACTCGGGGGGGCCCAAAAACATTCAGTACTTC.

The chain carries TRBV5-5 and TRBJ2-3, with unresolved D. Looked up from germline, CDR1 is SGHKS and CDR2 is YYEKEE (reference sequence). Trimming removed 8 bases from V and 0 bases from J, with 7 bases in between. The CDR3 sequence is 12 residues long. CDR3 coding DNA: TGTGCCAGACTGGGGAGCACAGATACGCAGTATTTT. This gives the protein CARLGSTDTQYF.

Only a few counts were recorded for this clonotype. V is TRBV9 and J is TRBJ1-5; D is unresolved. Germline V lookup: CDR1 SGDLS, CDR2 YYNGEE. V dropped 2 bases and J dropped 2 bases, with 11 bases sitting between them. This CDR3 is 15 amino acids long. The CDR3 sequence: CASSVRGEGNQPQHF. CDR3 bases: TGTGCCAGCAGCGTTAGAGGTGAGGGCAATCAGCCCCAGCATTTT. Complete variable domain (other parts from reference TRBV9 and TRBJ1-5): DSGVTQTPKHLITATGQRVTLRCSPRSGDLSVYWYQQSLDQGLQFLIQYYNGEERAKGNILERFSAQQFPDLHSELNLSSLELGDSALYFCASSVRGEGNQPQHFGDGTRLSIL.

This chain links TRBV7-8 with TRBJ2-1; a weak D match, TRBD1 (6 bases). Trimming left V 5 bases short and J 7 bases short, with 18 bases between. The CDR3 contains 15 residues. The germline CDR1 and CDR2 sequences are SGHVS and FQNEAQ. The CDR3 sequence: CASSKVAGVGNEQFF. CDR3 coding DNA: TGTGCCAGCAGCAAGGTGGCAGGGGTTGGGAATGAGCAGTTCTTC.

This clonotype was detected a few times. CDR3 region: CASRAQGGSEQYF. CDR3 coding DNA: TGTGCCAGCAGAGCCCAGGGAGGGAGCGAGCAGTACTTC. This sequence joins TRBV7-9 and TRBJ2-7; TRBD2 matches 7 bases. The germline gives CDR1 SEHNR, CDR2 FQNEAQ (reference sequence). The CDR3 has 13 residues. V shed 6 bases and J 6 bases; nucleotides not matched to a gene: 8.

This clonotype was counted a few times. The J gene is TRBJ2-6, the V gene TRBV13, with 9 bases fitting TRBD1. After removal of 0 bases from V and 0 bases from J, the junction contained 6 bases not matched to a gene. Germline CDR1 and CDR2: PRHDT and FYEKMQ (reference sequence). The CDR3 spans 19 residues. The CDR3 DNA reads TGTGCCAGCAGCTTAGGCCCCGGGACAGGGCTCTCTGGGGCCAACGTCCTGACTTTC. Translated: CASSLGPGTGLSGANVLTF.

This clonotype was seen a few times. The rearrangement uses TRBV4-1 and TRBJ1-1, with D possibly TRBD1 on 6 matching bases. V lost 3 bases to trimming and J lost 1 base, with 15 bases between them. The CDR3 extends over 16 amino acids. Germline V lookup: CDR1 MGHRA, CDR2 YSYEKL. The CDR3 sequence is CASSHWYGTPNTEAFF. Here the CDR3 DNA reads TGCGCCAGCAGCCATTGGTACGGGACACCGAACACTGAAGCTTTCTTT.

CDR3 protein: CASSQDGPAGELFF. The DNA of the CDR3 is TGCGCCAGCAGCCAGGACGGGCCGGCCGGGGAGCTGTTTTTT. This chain connects TRBV4-1 to TRBJ2-2; no reliable D call. The CDR3 runs to 14 residues. Germline values: CDR1 MGHRA, CDR2 YSYEKL. The V gene lost 3 bases and the J gene lost 6 bases, with 11 bases spanning the gap.

In its sample, this clonotype was seen a few times. The CDR3 DNA reads as TGCAGTGCTAGAGATCTACAGGGGGCTGCAGATACGCAGTATTTT. Its translation is CSARDLQGAADTQYF. V is TRBV20-1 and J is TRBJ2-3, with TRBD1 matching 9 bases. Germline V gene lookup returns CDR1 DFQATT and CDR2 SNEGSKA (reference sequence). The CDR3 spans 15 residues. The trim removed 0 bases at V and 4 bases at J, leaving 5 bases unmatched.

There are a few counts of this clonotype. The V call is TRBV7-9, the J call TRBJ2-3; D remains ambiguous. Germline V gives CDR1 SEHNR, CDR2 FQNEAQ (reference sequence). Trimming took 5 bases from V and 10 from J, leaving 10 bases between them. The CDR3 contains 11 residues. This chain's CDR3 is CASSRPGAQYF. CDR3 nucleotides: TGTGCCAGCAGCCGCCCGGGTGCGCAGTATTTT. The entire variable domain, with the rest obtained from reference TRBV7-9 and TRBJ2-3, is as follows: DTGVSQNPRHKITKRGQNVTFRCDPISEHNRLYWYRQTLGQGPEFLTYFQNEAQLEKSRLLSDRFSAERPKGSFSTLEIQRTEQGDSAMYLCASSRPGAQYFGPGTRLTVL.

V and J are TRBV6-1 and TRBJ2-7, with 9 bases aligning to TRBD2. The CDR3 covers 14 residues. Trimming at V came to 5 bases and at J to 3 bases, leaving 5 bases not matched to a gene. CDR1 and CDR2 from the germline V gene are MNHNS and SASEGT. CDR3 coding DNA: TGTGCCAGCAGTCCGGGACTAGCCTTCTACGAGCAGTACTTC. Translating gives CASSPGLAFYEQYF.

The chain combines TRBV25-1 with TRBJ2-7; D may be TRBD2 (5 bases). Germline-derived CDR1 and CDR2 are MGHDK and SYGVNS. The CDR3 has 11 residues. Between the trimmed V and J ends, which lost 5 bases and 7 bases, there was a span of 9 bases. CDR3 sequence: CASSSGSEQYF. DNA of the CDR3: TGTGCCAGCAGTTCTGGGAGTGAGCAGTACTTC.

The V call is TRBV9, the J call TRBJ1-5; D is undetermined. This CDR3 is 14 amino acids long. CDR1 is SGDLS, CDR2 YYNGEE, per germline. The V end lost 3 bases, the J end lost 3 bases, and 10 bases lay between the germline ends. Written as DNA, the CDR3 is TGTGCCAGCAGCGCAGGAGGTCACAATCAGCCCCAGCATTTT. Translation: CASSAGGHNQPQHF.

This clonotype was counted a few times. This sequence joins TRBV5-4 and TRBJ2-1; D perhaps matches TRBD2 (5 bases). Per the germline V gene, CDR1 is SGHNT and CDR2 is YYREEE (reference sequence). The CDR3 covers 15 residues. The V end was cut by 0 bases, the J end by 2 bases, with 9 bases between. DNA of the CDR3: TGTGCCAGCAGCTTGGTGGGAGAAACCTACAATGAGCAGTTCTTC. This codes for CASSLVGETYNEQFF.

The V gene is TRBV28, the J gene TRBJ2-7; D possibly corresponds to TRBD1 (6 bases). Trimming shortened V by 6 bases and J by 6 bases, and 12 bases separated the two germline ends. Germline V gene lookup returns CDR1 MDHEN and CDR2 SYDVKM. The CDR3 is 12 residues long. The CDR3 DNA follows: TGTGCCAGCAGCCATCGGACAGTCGAGCAGTACTTC. It specifies CASSHRTVEQYF.

The gene calls are TRBV6-1 and TRBJ2-7; D might be TRBD1 or TRBD2, each matching 5 bases. Germline V lookup: CDR1 MNHNS, CDR2 SASEGT. The CDR3 extends over 14 amino acids. The ends were cut back, 4 bases at V and 0 bases at J, with 10 bases in the middle. CDR3 sequence reads: CASSVEGLSYEQYF. CDR3 coding DNA: TGTGCCAGCAGTGTAGAGGGGCTCTCCTACGAGCAGTACTTC.

The CDR3 region is CSAPWTATTTYEQYF. CDR3 sequence (DNA): TGCAGTGCCCCGTGGACAGCAACTACCACCTACGAGCAGTACTTC. This rearrangement joins TRBV20-1 to TRBJ2-7; a possible D gene is TRBD1 (6 bases). The length of the CDR3 is 15 residues. The V and J ends lost 6 bases and 2 bases respectively, with 20 bases between them. Looked up from germline, CDR1 is DFQATT and CDR2 is SNEGSKA (reference sequence).

The rearrangement uses TRBV12-3 or TRBV12-4 and TRBJ1-6; tentatively, D is TRBD1 (5 bases). The CDR3 has 13 amino acids. Trimming cost V 8 bases and J 4 bases, with 9 bases left between them. CDR3 coding DNA: TGTGCCAGCTGGGACGGTTATAATTCACCCCTCCACTTT. It encodes CASWDGYNSPLHF.

This clonotype turned up a few times. The CDR3: CASSPPTSGSYNEQFF. The CDR3 region has the DNA TGTGCCAGCAGTCCTCCGACTAGCGGCTCCTACAATGAGCAGTTCTTC. The gene calls are TRBV12-3 or TRBV12-4 and TRBJ2-1, with TRBD2 matching 9 bases. Trimming cost V 5 bases and J 0 bases; bases outside gene matches: 5. The CDR3 runs to 16 residues.

This clonotype was observed a handful of times. The chain has TRBV6-5 and TRBJ2-1; TRBD1 aligns across 11 bases. The CDR3 totals 16 residues. J was trimmed by 9 bases and V by 2 bases; bases with no gene match: 9. The germline V gene encodes CDR1 MNHEY and CDR2 SVGAGI. The CDR3 coding sequence is TGTGCCAGCAGTTACGAGGTTGGACAGGGGGCTAGTGAGCAGTTCTTC. Translation: CASSYEVGQGASEQFF.

This sequence joins TRBV20-1 and TRBJ2-3, with a weak D call TRBD2 (7 bases). Trimming pared 4 bases from V and 8 bases from J, leaving 13 bases between. The CDR3 is made up of 12 amino acids. Germline CDR1 and CDR2: DFQATT and SNEGSKA (reference sequence). The CDR3 loop is CSATKGGPTQYF. The CDR3 bases are TGCAGTGCTACAAAGGGGGGGCCTACGCAGTATTTT.

This chain uses TRBV3-1 with TRBJ2-7; maybe TRBD1 (5 bases). Trimming pared 3 bases from V and 7 bases from J, leaving 16 bases between. Germline CDR1 LGHDT, CDR2 YNNKEL (reference sequence). The CDR3 covers 14 residues. CDR3 sequence: CASSQLQGGREQYF. CDR3 bases: TGTGCCAGCAGCCAGTTGCAGGGCGGCCGGGAGCAGTACTTC.

This clonotype was seen only a few times. This chain joins TRBV7-6 and TRBJ2-1; a possible D gene is TRBD2 (6 bases). This CDR3 spans 15 amino acids. The V and J ends lost 6 bases and 4 bases respectively, with 16 bases between them. Germline V gives CDR1 SGHVS, CDR2 FNYEAQ. In DNA form, the CDR3 reads TGTGCCAGCAGTTCCACCGGGACTGGATACAATGAGCAGTTCTTC. Residues: CASSSTGTGYNEQFF.

This clonotype was seen more than once but under ten times. V usage is TRBV4-1 and J usage is TRBJ2-5; D unclear. Trimming took off 4 bases at V and 5 bases at J, with 14 bases between the two ends. This CDR3 has 14 residues. CDR1 MGHRA and CDR2 YSYEKL come from the germline V gene. CDR3 sequence (DNA): TGCGCCAGCAGCCCGAATCTGCTGGGGGAGACCCAGTACTTC. This gives the protein CASSPNLLGETQYF.

This clonotype was found a few times. This sequence joins TRBV2 and TRBJ2-1, with D maybe TRBD1 (5 bases). Between the trimmed V and J ends, which lost 2 bases and 8 bases, there was a span of 7 bases. This CDR3 comprises 12 residues. Germline V gene sequence: CDR1 SNHLY, CDR2 FYNNEI. CDR3 sequence: CASSEQGHEQFF. The CDR3 DNA is TGTGCCAGCAGTGAACAGGGTCATGAGCAGTTCTTC.